A selection of T cell receptor beta chains follows, all from one sample in a study of cytomegalovirus exposure and HLA in healthy donors. Sequenced by immunoSEQ multiplex PCR; TCRdb stores in-frame clones only, minus some. The profile shows 120,000 or so clones, approximately 83% of them singletons. Sequences were obtained from PBMCs. These receptors originate from a man aged 40-49 years in good health and CMV-seronegative. The CDR3 runs from the conserved cysteine through the conserved F or W. D genes are given only for firm matches. Size is omitted from some rows. Given values are once, few, many or a class for expanded clones.

abundance: .; v_gene: TRBV27; j_gene: TRBJ2-7; d_gene: .; CDR3nt: TGTGCCAGCAGTTTCGGGTACGAGCAGTACTTC; CDR3aa: CASSFGYEQYF
abundance: once; v_gene: TRBV5-1; j_gene: TRBJ2-7; d_gene: .; CDR3nt: TGCGCCAGCAGCTTGACCCCAGATGAGCAGTACTTC; CDR3aa: CASSLTPDEQYF
abundance: .; v_gene: TRBV5-6; j_gene: TRBJ2-2; d_gene: .; CDR3nt: TGTGCCAGCAGCTTGGCGTCAGGGAACACCGGGGAGCTGTTTTTT; CDR3aa: CASSLASGNTGELFF
abundance: .; v_gene: TRBV6-1; j_gene: TRBJ2-1; d_gene: TRBD1; CDR3nt: TGTGCCAGCAGTGCGGGACAGTTCCCCTACAATGAGCAGTTCTTC; CDR3aa: CASSAGQFPYNEQFF
abundance: .; v_gene: TRBV14; j_gene: TRBJ1-2; d_gene: .; CDR3nt: TGTGCCAGCAGCCCCACGGTCTATGGCTACACCTTC; CDR3aa: CASSPTVYGYTF
abundance: .; v_gene: TRBV2; j_gene: TRBJ2-7; d_gene: .; CDR3nt: TGTGCCAGCAGTGGTCCTAAGGGAGCCAGCCCCTACGAGCAGTACTTC; CDR3aa: CASSGPKGASPYEQYF
abundance: .; v_gene: TRBV30; j_gene: TRBJ2-4; d_gene: .; CDR3nt: TGTGCCTGGGTACAGGGAAACATTCAGTACTTC; CDR3aa: CAWVQGNIQYF
abundance: .; v_gene: TRBV28; j_gene: TRBJ2-5; d_gene: TRBD1; CDR3nt: TGTGCCAGCAGTCCGTTCAGGGGGCCGGGGGAGACCCAGTACTTC; CDR3aa: CASSPFRGPGETQYF
abundance: .; v_gene: TRBV15; j_gene: TRBJ1-1; d_gene: .; CDR3nt: TGTGCCACCAGCAGAGATTTAGAGCACACTGAAGCTTTCTTT; CDR3aa: CATSRDLEHTEAFF
abundance: .; v_gene: TRBV9; j_gene: TRBJ2-5; d_gene: TRBD1; CDR3nt: TGTGCCAGCAGCGTAGGCAGGGGGCCTCAAGAGACCCAGTACTTC; CDR3aa: CASSVGRGPQETQYF
abundance: .; v_gene: TRBV7-9; j_gene: TRBJ1-5; d_gene: .; CDR3nt: TGTGCCAGCAGCTTAGAGGGAGATCAGCCCCAGCATTTT; CDR3aa: CASSLEGDQPQHF
abundance: .; v_gene: TRBV5-6; j_gene: TRBJ2-4; d_gene: .; CDR3nt: TGTGCCAGCAGCTTGGCCTTGGCCAAAAACATTCAGTACTTC; CDR3aa: CASSLALAKNIQYF
abundance: .; v_gene: TRBV5-1; j_gene: TRBJ1-1; d_gene: .; CDR3nt: TGCGCCAGCAGCTTGGGTGACACGGGTCGGGGAGCTTTTTTT; CDR3aa: CASSLGDTGRGAFF
abundance: .; v_gene: TRBV19; j_gene: TRBJ2-7; d_gene: .; CDR3nt: TGTGCCAGTAGTAGGGGCGGGAACTACGAGCAGTACTTC; CDR3aa: CASSRGGNYEQYF
abundance: few; v_gene: TRBV5-1; j_gene: TRBJ1-1; d_gene: TRBD1; CDR3nt: TGCGCCAGCAGCTTGGGGACAGGGCGGGCTTTCTTT; CDR3aa: CASSLGTGRAFF
abundance: .; v_gene: TRBV9; j_gene: TRBJ1-1; d_gene: .; CDR3nt: TGTGCCAGCAGCGTAGCTGCAGGGACTGAAGCTTTCTTT; CDR3aa: CASSVAAGTEAFF
abundance: .; v_gene: TRBV6-1; j_gene: TRBJ1-1; d_gene: .; CDR3nt: TGTGCCAGCAGAGGGAGAACGAACACTGAAGCTTTCTTT; CDR3aa: CASRGRTNTEAFF
abundance: once; v_gene: TRBV4-1; j_gene: TRBJ2-2; d_gene: TRBD2; CDR3nt: TGCGCCAGCAGCCAAGATCGCGGGGGACTGAACACCGGGGAGCTGTTTTTT; CDR3aa: CASSQDRGGLNTGELFF
abundance: .; v_gene: TRBV7-6; j_gene: TRBJ1-5; d_gene: TRBD1; CDR3nt: TGTGCCAGCAGCTTAACAGGGGGAGCTCAGCCCCAGCATTTT; CDR3aa: CASSLTGGAQPQHF
abundance: .; v_gene: TRBV19; j_gene: TRBJ2-4; d_gene: .; CDR3nt: TGTGCCAGTAGTATAAGTCAGGGTGGGATTCAGTACTTC; CDR3aa: CASSISQGGIQYF
abundance: .; v_gene: TRBV6-5; j_gene: TRBJ2-1; d_gene: TRBD2; CDR3nt: TGTGCCAGCAGTTCCCGGGGGGGCCAAGTCTTC; CDR3aa: CASSSRGGQVF
abundance: .; v_gene: TRBV19; j_gene: TRBJ2-5; d_gene: TRBD1; CDR3nt: TGTGCCAGTAGTTGGGGACAGGGGATTCGAGAGACCCAGTACTTC; CDR3aa: CASSWGQGIRETQYF
abundance: .; v_gene: TRBV27; j_gene: TRBJ1-2; d_gene: .; CDR3nt: TGTGCCAGCGGATACGGGATTAACTATGGCTACACCTTC; CDR3aa: CASGYGINYGYTF
abundance: .; v_gene: TRBV18; j_gene: TRBJ1-2; d_gene: TRBD1; CDR3nt: TGTGCCAGCTCACCCGGGACAGGGCTGGGGAGCTATGGCTACACCTTC; CDR3aa: CASSPGTGLGSYGYTF
abundance: .; v_gene: TRBV19; j_gene: TRBJ2-1; d_gene: .; CDR3nt: TGTGCCAGTAGTATAGATGGGGCCAGCTCCTACAATGAGCAGTTCTTC; CDR3aa: CASSIDGASSYNEQFF
abundance: once; v_gene: TRBV28; j_gene: TRBJ1-2; d_gene: .; CDR3nt: TGTGCCAGCAGCAACAGCTATGGCTACACCTTC; CDR3aa: CASSNSYGYTF
abundance: .; v_gene: TRBV19; j_gene: TRBJ1-4; d_gene: TRBD1; CDR3nt: TGTGCCAGTAGTGGCCGGGACAGGGATAATGAAAAACTGTTTTTT; CDR3aa: CASSGRDRDNEKLFF
abundance: .; v_gene: TRBV5-6; j_gene: TRBJ1-1; d_gene: TRBD1; CDR3nt: TGTGCCAGCAGCCCCGGACAGGGGAGACACACTGAAGCTTTCTTT; CDR3aa: CASSPGQGRHTEAFF
abundance: .; v_gene: TRBV19; j_gene: TRBJ2-5; d_gene: .; CDR3nt: TGTGCCAGTAGCACTGGAGAGACCCAGTACTTC; CDR3aa: CASSTGETQYF
abundance: .; v_gene: TRBV7-2; j_gene: TRBJ1-1; d_gene: TRBD1; CDR3nt: TGTGCCAGCGCCACCTGGGGGACAGGGAGTGAAGCTTTCTTT; CDR3aa: CASATWGTGSEAFF
abundance: once; v_gene: TRBV4-1; j_gene: TRBJ1-3; d_gene: .; CDR3nt: TGCGCCAGCAGCCAAGATTCGGAGGGTTCTGGAAACACCATATATTTT; CDR3aa: CASSQDSEGSGNTIYF
abundance: once; v_gene: TRBV30; j_gene: TRBJ1-1; d_gene: .; CDR3nt: TGTGCCTGGAGGAGACAGCTTAACACTGAAGCTTTCTTT; CDR3aa: CAWRRQLNTEAFF
abundance: .; v_gene: TRBV6-5; j_gene: TRBJ1-2; d_gene: .; CDR3nt: TGTGCCAGCAGTTACTTACAGGGCTATGGCTACACCTTC; CDR3aa: CASSYLQGYGYTF
abundance: .; v_gene: TRBV6-6; j_gene: TRBJ1-1; d_gene: TRBD1; CDR3nt: TGTGCCAGCAGTCGAGGACAGGGGTACACTGAAGCTTTCTTT; CDR3aa: CASSRGQGYTEAFF
abundance: few; v_gene: TRBV5-4; j_gene: TRBJ1-2; d_gene: TRBD1; CDR3nt: TGTGCCAGCAGCTCTCAAAAATCGGGACAGGGGGCCTCTGGCTACACCTTC; CDR3aa: CASSSQKSGQGASGYTF
abundance: few; v_gene: TRBV5-1; j_gene: TRBJ2-6; d_gene: .; CDR3nt: TGCGCCAGCAGCTCCCTTTTAGACTCTGGGGCCAACGTCCTGACTTTC; CDR3aa: CASSSLLDSGANVLTF
abundance: .; v_gene: TRBV6-1; j_gene: TRBJ2-5; d_gene: TRBD2; CDR3nt: TGTGCCAGCAGTGAAGGTTTGGGACTAGCGGGGATGGAGACCCAGTACTTC; CDR3aa: CASSEGLGLAGMETQYF
abundance: .; v_gene: TRBV28; j_gene: TRBJ1-2; d_gene: .; CDR3nt: TGTGCCAGCAGCTTAACCCCAAGAGGGCACGGCTACACCTTC; CDR3aa: CASSLTPRGHGYTF
abundance: .; v_gene: TRBV25-1; j_gene: TRBJ2-5; d_gene: .; CDR3nt: TGTGCCAGCAGTGGACGGGACTGGTACCAAGAGACCCAGTACTTC; CDR3aa: CASSGRDWYQETQYF
abundance: .; v_gene: TRBV19; j_gene: TRBJ2-7; d_gene: .; CDR3nt: TGTGCCAGTAGGGAGGGCAGATCCTACGAGCAGTACTTC; CDR3aa: CASREGRSYEQYF
abundance: .; v_gene: TRBV10-3; j_gene: TRBJ2-7; d_gene: TRBD2; CDR3nt: TGTGCCATCAGTGCTTTCACTGCGACTAGCGGGGGGACCTACGAGCAGTACTTC; CDR3aa: CAISAFTATSGGTYEQYF
abundance: .; v_gene: TRBV9; j_gene: TRBJ2-5; d_gene: .; CDR3nt: TGTGCCAGCAGCGTAGGAACAGCGGGAGAGACCCAGTACTTC; CDR3aa: CASSVGTAGETQYF
abundance: .; v_gene: TRBV5-1; j_gene: TRBJ2-7; d_gene: .; CDR3nt: TGCGCCAGCAGCTTGGAGGTAACAGCCTACGAGCAGTACTTC; CDR3aa: CASSLEVTAYEQYF
abundance: .; v_gene: TRBV6-5; j_gene: TRBJ1-3; d_gene: .; CDR3nt: TGTGCCAGCAGTTCTGAGAACTCTGGAAACACCATATATTTT; CDR3aa: CASSSENSGNTIYF
abundance: .; v_gene: TRBV15; j_gene: TRBJ1-2; d_gene: .; CDR3nt: TGTGCCACCAGCAGAGCCAAACAGGGCCATGGCTACACCTTC; CDR3aa: CATSRAKQGHGYTF
abundance: once; v_gene: TRBV19; j_gene: TRBJ1-5; d_gene: .; CDR3nt: TGTGCCAGTGGACAAAATCAGCCCCAGCATTTT; CDR3aa: CASGQNQPQHF
abundance: few; v_gene: TRBV6-5; j_gene: TRBJ2-7; d_gene: .; CDR3nt: TGTGCCAGCAGACCCAGCAGGGGCCGGGGTGGCGAGCAGTACTTC; CDR3aa: CASRPSRGRGGEQYF
abundance: .; v_gene: TRBV18; j_gene: TRBJ2-7; d_gene: TRBD2; CDR3nt: TGTGCCAGCTCACCGGCGGGGGGGTACGAGCAGTACTTC; CDR3aa: CASSPAGGYEQYF
abundance: .; v_gene: TRBV15; j_gene: TRBJ1-2; d_gene: .; CDR3nt: TGTGCCACCAGCAGAGCACAAGGGGCCTATGGCTACACCTTC; CDR3aa: CATSRAQGAYGYTF
abundance: .; v_gene: TRBV25-1; j_gene: TRBJ2-2; d_gene: .; CDR3nt: TGTGCCAGCAATACAGGGACCACCGGGGAGCTGTTTTTT; CDR3aa: CASNTGTTGELFF
abundance: few; v_gene: TRBV5-4; j_gene: TRBJ1-1; d_gene: .; CDR3nt: TGTGCCAGCAGCTCCGCGCAGAACACTGAAGCTTTCTTT; CDR3aa: CASSSAQNTEAFF
abundance: .; v_gene: TRBV4-2; j_gene: TRBJ1-4; d_gene: .; CDR3nt: TGTGCCAGCAGCCAAGATGCGGGGGCTAATGAAAAACTGTTTTTT; CDR3aa: CASSQDAGANEKLFF